This TCR beta chain was sequenced during a study of cytomegalovirus exposure and HLA in healthy donors. The wider study: Roughly 86 million unique TCRs from HLA-typed donors made up an early data release.

Study-wide findings and caveats: In a later analysis, HLA-associated TCR beta chains were more clonally expanded than equally common others. Prior analysis indicated that the majority of TCR beta V segments exhibited productivity approximately 90% or approximately 30% of the time.

Those who donated were healthy bone marrow donors. This CDR3 comprises 14 residues. Between the trimmed V and J ends, which lost 0 bases and 2 bases, there was a span of 9 bases. Germline assignment: CDR1 SGHRS and CDR2 YFSETQ. The PCR had 60 Vbeta and 13 Jbeta primers. Repertoires were generated with immunoSEQ multiplex PCR, while TCRdb's copy carries only in-frame clones and drops some. The sample lists 160,000 or so clones, 65% to 75% occurring once. Points on this clone: Its antigen is not known.

This clonotype was obtained from a human donor in good health. The genes are TRBV5-1 and TRBJ2-7; D perhaps matches TRBD1 (6 bases). Sequenced material: PBMCs. The chain's CDR3 is CASSLDREAYEQYF. The CDR3 DNA reads TGCGCCAGCAGCTTGGACAGGGAAGCCTACGAGCAGTACTTC.